This T cell receptor beta chain was identified in a study of CD8+CD57+ T cells in acquired aplastic anemia. The TCR beta profiling, which covered VDJ combination and CDR3 sequence, was carried out using genomic DNA as the template. TCRdb re-derived calls from the reads in MiXCR, one entry per CDR3 protein. The table has about 220,000 distinct CDR3 sequences, 34% seen once. Per germline, CDR1 LNHDA and CDR2 SQIVND (reference sequence). The V gene lost 3 bases and the J gene lost 4 bases, with 11 bases spanning the gap. This CDR3 region has 14 residues. Sequences were obtained from sorted CD4+, CD8+, or CD8+CD57+ T cells (not recorded which) from PBMCs. The V call is TRBV19, the J call TRBJ2-3, with a weak D call TRBD2 (6 bases). The origin of this receptor is a human donor in good health, serving as a control. CDR3 sequence reads: CASSIGGSPDTQYF. The CDR3 nucleotides are TGTGCCAGTAGTATTGGGGGGTCCCCAGATACGCAGTATTTT. The variable domain in full, completed from reference TRBV19 and TRBJ2-3, reads DGGITQSPKYLFRKEGQNVTLSCEQNLNHDAMYWYRQDPGQGLRLIYYSQIVNDFQKGDIAEGYSVSREKKESFPLTVTSAQKNPTAFYLCASSIGGSPDTQYFGPGTRLTVL.